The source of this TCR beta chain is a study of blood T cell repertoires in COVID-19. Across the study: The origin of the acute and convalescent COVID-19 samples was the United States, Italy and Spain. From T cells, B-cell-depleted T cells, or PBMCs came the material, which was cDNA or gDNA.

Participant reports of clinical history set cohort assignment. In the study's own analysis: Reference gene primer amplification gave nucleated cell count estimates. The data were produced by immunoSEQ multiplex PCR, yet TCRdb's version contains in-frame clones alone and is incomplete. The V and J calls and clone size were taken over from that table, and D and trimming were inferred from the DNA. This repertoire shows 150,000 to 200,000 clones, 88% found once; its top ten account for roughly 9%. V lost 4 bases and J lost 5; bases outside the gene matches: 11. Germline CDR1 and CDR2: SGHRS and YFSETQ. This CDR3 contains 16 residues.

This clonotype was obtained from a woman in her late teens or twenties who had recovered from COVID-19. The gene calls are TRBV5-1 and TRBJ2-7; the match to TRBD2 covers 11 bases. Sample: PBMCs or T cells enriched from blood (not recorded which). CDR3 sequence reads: CASSPEASGRKNEQYF. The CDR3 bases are TGCGCCAGCAGCCCAGAGGCTAGCGGGAGGAAGAACGAGCAGTACTTC.